The 26 T cell receptor beta chains below come from one sample, sequenced in a study of blood T cell repertoires in COVID-19. TCRdb keeps only in-frame clones here, not all; method: immunoSEQ multiplex PCR. The table has approximately 100,000 clones, approximately 80% seen once. Sequencing was carried out using peripheral blood. The receptor source for this set is a woman aged 55-69 years with acute or convalescent COVID-19.

This chain uses TRBV21-1 with TRBJ1-2; TRBD1 reflects the table's D call only, with no check against the DNA. TRBV21-1 is assigned pseudogene status. The CDR3 consists of 13 residues. The CDR3 DNA follows: TGTGCCAGCAGCAAAGGTAGGTACAGCGGCTACACCTTC. Translated: CASSKGRYSGYTF.

The J gene is TRBJ2-2, the V gene TRBV6-4; D is perhaps TRBD2 (5 bases). The V end lost 0 bases, the J end lost 5 bases, and 10 bases lay between the germline ends. The CDR3 is made up of 15 amino acids. Germline CDR1 MRHNA, CDR2 SNTAGT. DNA for the CDR3: TGTGCCAGCAGTGACTCCGGGGAAGGTACCGGGGAGCTGTTTTTT. This gives the protein CASSDSGEGTGELFF.

V is TRBV9 and J is TRBJ2-5; 8 nucleotides align to TRBD2. The CDR3 consists of 16 residues. V dropped 1 base and J dropped 3; count of bases not matched to a gene: 8. Germline assignment: CDR1 SGDLS and CDR2 YYNGEE. The CDR3 protein is CASSVLAGLNEETQYF. In nucleotides, the CDR3 is TGTGCCAGCAGCGTACTAGCGGGCCTCAATGAAGAGACCCAGTACTTC.

The rearrangement links TRBV6-5 to TRBJ1-5, with a tentative D call TRBD1 (6 bases). The CDR3 is 14 residues long. CDR1 MNHEY and CDR2 SVGAGI come from the germline V gene. V lost 6 bases and J 7 bases, leaving 16 bases between the germline ends. The CDR3 DNA sequence: TGTGCCAGCAGCCCGGACAGACGGCGGCAGCCCCAGCATTTT. It specifies CASSPDRRRQPQHF.

The genes are TRBV6-1 and TRBJ2-5, with TRBD1 as a possible D gene (5 bases). Looked up from germline, CDR1 is MNHNS and CDR2 is SASEGT. Trimming removed 2 bases from V and 1 base from J, with 11 bases in between. The CDR3 has 15 residues. DNA for the CDR3: TGTGCCAGCAGTGAAATAGGGGCAGCCCAAGAGACCCAGTACTTC. This gives the protein CASSEIGAAQETQYF.

This sequence joins TRBV19 and TRBJ2-1; possible D gene TRBD2, 5 bases. The germline V gene has CDR1 LNHDA and CDR2 SQIVND (reference sequence). CDR3 length: 13 amino acids. Trimming cost V 8 bases and J 6 bases, with 14 bases left between them. CDR3 bases: TGTGCCAGTGTGCGGGCAGCCGGCAATGAGCAGTTCTTC. It codes for CASVRAAGNEQFF.

V and J are TRBV25-1 and TRBJ2-7, with 7 positions matching TRBD1. With 5 bases clipped from V and 2 bases from J, the junction kept 3 bases outside the gene matches. The germline CDR1 and CDR2 sequences are MGHDK and SYGVNS. The CDR3 totals 13 residues. The DNA of the CDR3 is TGTGCCAGCAGTCCTGGGACAGCCTACGAGCAGTACTTC. Translating gives CASSPGTAYEQYF.

This clone was detected only a few times. This rearrangement joins TRBV3-1 (or the pseudogene TRBV3-2) to TRBJ1-2, with D perhaps TRBD1 (6 bases). The CDR3 consists of 15 residues. Trimming removed 1 base from V and 5 bases from J, with 14 bases in between. CDR1 and CDR2 (germline): LGHDT, YNNKEL (reference sequence). CDR3 sequence (DNA): TGTGCCAGCAGCCAAGGGGACACTAAGGGGTATGGCTACACCTTC. It encodes CASSQGDTKGYGYTF.

This sequence joins TRBV5-1 and TRBJ2-2, with TRBD1 identical over 11 bases. This CDR3 contains 16 residues. Losses at the gene ends were 3 bases for V and 0 bases for J; bases not matched to a gene: 1. Germline V gene data show CDR1 as SGHRS and CDR2 as YFSETQ. As DNA, the CDR3 is TGCGCCAGCAGCTCGGGACAGGGGGCGAACACCGGGGAGCTGTTTTTT. As protein: CASSSGQGANTGELFF.

The J gene is TRBJ1-3, the V gene TRBV3-1 (or the pseudogene TRBV3-2); no clear D gene. Between the trimmed V and J ends, which lost 3 bases and 4 bases, there was a span of 13 bases. The germline gives CDR1 LGHDT, CDR2 YNNKEL (reference sequence). The CDR3 has 15 amino acids. The CDR3: CASSQGSLAGNTIYF. The CDR3 DNA reads as TGTGCCAGCAGCCAGGGATCGCTAGCCGGAAACACCATATATTTT.

The chain joins TRBV16 to TRBJ2-1; D gene uncertain. This CDR3 comprises 14 residues. The germline V gene has CDR1 KGHSY and CDR2 FQNENV. Trimming shortened V by 1 base and J by 5 bases, and 9 bases separated the two germline ends. The DNA of the CDR3 is TGTGCCAGCAGCCAATTCACAGTGAACAATGAGCAGTTCTTC. It translates to CASSQFTVNNEQFF.

V usage is TRBV9 and J usage is TRBJ2-6; no firm D call. CDR3 size: 17 residues. Trimming removed 1 base from V and 0 bases from J, with 11 bases in between. Germline V gives CDR1 SGDLS, CDR2 YYNGEE. This chain's CDR3 is CASSVQVHTSGANVLTF. CDR3 sequence (DNA): TGTGCCAGCAGCGTACAGGTGCACACCTCTGGGGCCAACGTCCTGACTTTC.

This chain links TRBV6-5 with TRBJ1-3; 9 nucleotides line up with TRBD1. Germline V CDR1 and CDR2: MNHEY, SVGAGI. The CDR3 is 15 amino acids. The V gene end was trimmed by 8 bases and the J gene end by 4 bases; junction bases not matched to a gene: 9. For the CDR3, the DNA is TGTGCCAGCCAATTGACAGGGGGGGTCGGAAACACCATATATTTT. Translating gives CASQLTGGVGNTIYF.

The chain joins TRBV6-9 to TRBJ2-1; D is possibly TRBD1 (6 bases). The CDR3 spans 16 residues. The germline V gene encodes CDR1 MNHGY and CDR2 SVAAGI. Trimming took 1 base from V and 3 from J, leaving 13 bases between them. CDR3 sequence: CASSYFSEQGYNEQFF. The CDR3 DNA sequence: TGTGCCAGCAGTTATTTTTCTGAACAGGGCTACAATGAGCAGTTCTTC.

The chain uses TRBV5-1 and TRBJ2-1, with 8 bases lining up with TRBD1. The V segment lost 0 bases and the J segment 7 bases; nucleotides outside the gene matches: 6. This CDR3 contains 15 residues. Germline V gives CDR1 SGHRS, CDR2 YFSETQ. CDR3 DNA: TGCGCCAGCAGCTTGGCCGGACAGGGTTTGAATGAGCAGTTCTTC. Residues: CASSLAGQGLNEQFF. Drawing the rest from reference TRBV5-1 and TRBJ2-1, the complete variable domain is KAGVTQTPRYLIKTRGQQVTLSCSPISGHRSVSWYQQTPGQGLQFLFEYFSETQRNKGNFPGRFSGRQFSNSRSEMNVSTLELGDSALYLCASSLAGQGLNEQFFGPGTRLTVL.

The chain employs TRBV11-2 and TRBJ2-5; a weak D match, TRBD2 (5 bases). Germline CDR1 reads SGHAT; CDR2 reads FQNNGV. The V end lost 5 bases, the J end lost 3 bases, and 19 bases lay between the germline ends. The CDR3 has 16 amino acids. CDR3 in amino acids: CASSHNWAGVKETQYF. The CDR3 DNA follows: TGTGCCAGCAGCCACAATTGGGCCGGGGTGAAAGAGACCCAGTACTTC.

This chain joins TRBV30 and TRBJ1-5; no clear D gene. The CDR3 sequence is 14 residues long. V was shortened by 2 bases and J by 1 base, with 9 bases between the two germline ends. CDR1 is GTSNPN and CDR2 is SVGIG in the germline V gene (reference sequence). In DNA form, the CDR3 reads TGTGCCTGGAGTTCGGTTGAGAGCAATCAGCCCCAGCATTTT. This sequence encodes CAWSSVESNQPQHF.

The chain has TRBV24-1 and TRBJ1-5; D is undetermined. Germline V gene lookup returns CDR1 KGHDR and CDR2 SFDVKD. CDR3 length: 17 amino acids. The V and J ends lost 0 bases and 0 bases respectively, with 11 bases between them. The DNA for the CDR3 is TGTGCCACCAGTGATTTGAACAGCACCTCTAGCAATCAGCCCCAGCATTTT. Translated: CATSDLNSTSSNQPQHF.

The V and J genes are TRBV27 and TRBJ2-3; 7 nucleotides match TRBD1. With V trimmed by 3 bases and J by 1 base, 7 bases remained unmatched. Germline V lookup: CDR1 MNHEY, CDR2 SMNVEV (reference sequence). CDR3 size: 16 residues. CDR3 in DNA: TGTGCCAGCAGTTTTTCCGGACAGGCCCGCACAGATACGCAGTATTTT. It yields the protein CASSFSGQARTDTQYF.

This chain links TRBV12-5 with TRBJ2-1, with D hard to call. CDR3 length: 18 residues. V gave up 0 bases and J gave up 5 bases, with 20 bases separating them. Looked up from germline, CDR1 is LGHNT and CDR2 is FRNRAP. The CDR3 sequence: CASGLVIQPRSIDNEQFF. For the CDR3, the DNA is TGTGCTAGTGGTTTGGTAATACAGCCGCGATCAATAGACAATGAGCAGTTCTTC.

The chain couples TRBV19 to TRBJ2-5; no firm D call. Looked up from germline, CDR1 is LNHDA and CDR2 is SQIVND (reference sequence). Trimming stripped 5 bases from V and 1 base from J, with 11 bases between. This CDR3 spans 14 amino acids. For the CDR3, the DNA is TGTGCCAGTAGTCCATCAGGCTCCCAAGAGACCCAGTACTTC. Its translation is CASSPSGSQETQYF.

V gene TRBV5-1 combines with J gene TRBJ1-3; a possible D gene is TRBD1 (6 bases). CDR1 SGHRS and CDR2 YFSETQ come from the germline V gene. The CDR3 is made up of 15 amino acids. V was cut by 1 base and J by 3 bases, with 11 bases left in between. This CDR3 reads CASSLQQGYGNTIYF. The CDR3 bases are TGCGCCAGCAGCTTGCAACAGGGATATGGAAACACCATATATTTT.

There are a few counts of this clone. V usage is TRBV14 and J usage is TRBJ1-1, with D unresolved. The CDR3 has 16 residues. V was shortened by 6 bases and J by 3 bases, with 20 bases between the two germline ends. Germline V gene lookup returns CDR1 SGHDN and CDR2 FVKESK. The DNA for the CDR3 is TGTGCCAGCAGTCCGCGAATGCCCCGTTTATACACTGAAGCTTTCTTT. Residues: CASSPRMPRLYTEAFF.

The gene calls are TRBV6-5 and TRBJ1-4; tentatively, D is TRBD1 (5 bases). The V gene's germline CDR1 is MNHEY and CDR2 SVGAGI. The CDR3 has 14 residues. V was shortened by 4 bases and J by 3 bases, with 9 bases between the two germline ends. CDR3 in amino acids: CASSSGLANEKLFF. The CDR3 bases are TGTGCCAGCAGTTCGGGACTGGCTAATGAAAAACTGTTTTTT.

This chain uses TRBV2 with TRBJ2-1; TRBD2 aligns across 11 bases. Germline V gene lookup returns CDR1 SNHLY and CDR2 FYNNEI. The junction had 10 bases not matched to a gene; V was cut back by 3 bases and J by 12 bases. The CDR3 has 15 amino acids. The DNA of the CDR3 is TGTGCCAGCAGTGAGTCACTAGCGGGGGACCTGCGGCAGTTCTTC. This translates into CASSESLAGDLRQFF.

V gene TRBV5-1 combines with J gene TRBJ1-3, with 9 positions matching TRBD1. After removal of 4 bases from V and 2 bases from J, the junction contained 4 bases not matched to a gene. The germline CDR1 and CDR2 sequences are SGHRS and YFSETQ. This CDR3 comprises 15 residues. The CDR3 region has the DNA TGCGCCAGCAGCGCCGGGACAGGGCCTGGAAACACCATATATTTT. Its translation: CASSAGTGPGNTIYF.